The 10 T cell receptor beta chains below come from one sample, sequenced in a study of blood T cell repertoires in COVID-19. TCRdb keeps only in-frame clones here, not all; method: immunoSEQ multiplex PCR. The profile shows over 140,000 clones, over 60% of them singletons. The sequenced sample consisted of peripheral blood. All receptors come from an elderly woman with active or convalescent COVID-19.

The count of this clone is one. The chain combines TRBV5-1 with TRBJ1-2; the match to TRBD1 covers 10 bases. The CDR3 totals 14 residues. The V and J ends lost 1 base and 7 bases, in that order; junction bases with no gene match: 4. Germline CDR1 SGHRS, CDR2 YFSETQ. The CDR3 sequence: CASSLRWDRGGYTF. Here the CDR3 DNA reads TGCGCCAGCAGCTTGCGATGGGACAGGGGTGGCTACACCTTC.

The chain carries TRBV14 and TRBJ2-1, with 9 nucleotides matching TRBD1. Trimming at V came to 6 bases and at J to 8 bases, leaving 5 bases not matched to a gene. CDR1 is SGHDN and CDR2 is FVKESK in the germline V gene. The CDR3 loop spans 13 amino acids. The CDR3 loop is CASRRQGGDEQFF. CDR3 DNA sequence: TGTGCCAGCAGAAGACAGGGGGGGGATGAGCAGTTCTTC.

V gene TRBV6-6 combines with J gene TRBJ1-5; 9 bases map to TRBD1. Germline V CDR1 and CDR2: MNHNY, SVGAGI (reference sequence). This CDR3 spans 16 amino acids. V lost 5 bases and J lost 2; bases outside the gene matches: 7. The CDR3 spells CASSQDRGSGNQPQHF. Here the CDR3 DNA reads TGTGCCAGCAGTCAAGACAGGGGGTCTGGCAATCAGCCCCAGCATTTT.

The CDR3 bases are TGTGCCAGCAGCAACAGGTTTTATGGCTACACCTTC. The encoded protein is CASSNRFYGYTF. The chain is built from TRBV27 and TRBJ1-2; a possible D gene is TRBD1 (5 bases). V lost 6 bases, J lost 5 bases, and 10 bases lay in between. The CDR3 is 12 amino acids. Germline-derived CDR1 and CDR2 are MNHEY and SMNVEV (reference sequence).

The chain has TRBV24-1 and TRBJ2-3, with TRBD2 matching over 8 bases. This CDR3 comprises 15 residues. V gave up 4 bases and J gave up 2 bases; unmatched junction bases: 4. The V gene's germline CDR1 is KGHDR and CDR2 SFDVKD. CDR3: CATSEAGAFTDTQYF. The CDR3 DNA reads as TGTGCCACCAGTGAAGCGGGGGCCTTCACAGATACGCAGTATTTT.

The chain employs TRBV4-1 and TRBJ1-2; D not resolved. Trimming left V 0 bases short and J 8 bases short, with 16 bases between. The germline gives CDR1 MGHRA, CDR2 YSYEKL. There are 15 residues in the CDR3. CDR3 DNA sequence: TGCGCCAGCAGCCAAGAAACCGGTAGAGTCCGCGGCTACACCTTC. It codes for CASSQETGRVRGYTF.

This chain links TRBV7-2 with TRBJ2-3, with 9 positions matching TRBD2. From germline, CDR1 is SGHTA and CDR2 FQGNSA. The CDR3 contains 18 residues. Trimming removed 1 base from V and 4 bases from J; junction bases left unmatched: 12. The CDR3 DNA is TGTGCCAGCAGCTTAGGGTTCAGGCGGGGGGGTTCCTCAGATACGCAGTATTTT. Its translation: CASSLGFRRGGSSDTQYF.

This clone was detected a few times. The J gene is TRBJ1-5, the V gene TRBV7-2; TRBD1 matches 8 bases. With V trimmed by 6 bases and J by 3 bases, 4 bases remained unmatched. CDR3 size: 14 residues. The germline gives CDR1 SGHTA, CDR2 FQGNSA. CDR3 DNA sequence: TGTGCCAGCAGAGGGACAGGTGTCAATCAGCCCCAGCATTTT. Translating gives CASRGTGVNQPQHF.

The chain carries TRBV5-6 and TRBJ2-7; D perhaps matches TRBD2 (6 bases). Germline V gives CDR1 SGHDT, CDR2 YYEEEE. This CDR3 comprises 15 residues. Trimming took 5 bases from V and 1 from J, leaving 16 bases between them. The CDR3, as DNA: TGTGCCAGCAGTCTTGCACCCGGGGGATCCTACGAGCAGTACTTC. It translates to CASSLAPGGSYEQYF.

The rearrangement uses TRBV4-3 and TRBJ1-3; D is undetermined. The CDR3 has 16 amino acids. V dropped 0 bases and J dropped 1 base, with 10 bases sitting between them. Per the germline V gene, CDR1 is LGHNA and CDR2 is YSLEER. The CDR3 sequence: CASSQDGGGSGNTIYF. The CDR3 nucleotides read TGCGCCAGCAGCCAAGATGGAGGTGGTTCTGGAAACACCATATATTTT.